Listed here are 17 T cell receptor beta chains from one sample, sequenced in a study of cytomegalovirus exposure and HLA in healthy donors. PCR used 60 Vbeta primers and 13 Jbeta primers. Sequencing was performed with immunoSEQ multiplex PCR; in TCRdb, only in-frame clones are kept and a portion is missing. The table shows about 62,000 clones, with about 90% occurring only once. Sequenced material: PBMCs. These TCRs come from a young man in good health and CMV-seronegative.

The rearrangement joins TRBV10-1 to TRBJ2-2, with TRBD2 as a possible D gene (6 bases). Per germline, CDR1 WNHNN and CDR2 SYGVQD (reference sequence). The CDR3 has 14 residues. Trimming took 3 bases from V and 1 from J, leaving 6 bases between them. Here the CDR3 reads CASSDGRNTGELFF. DNA for the CDR3: TGCGCCAGCAGTGACGGGAGGAACACCGGGGAGCTGTTTTTT.

This chain uses TRBV20-1 with TRBJ1-2; no reliable D call. This CDR3 has 9 amino acids. The germline CDR1 and CDR2 sequences are DFQATT and SNEGSKA (reference sequence). CDR3 coding DNA: TGCAGCGTTGCTACTGGCTACACCTTC. This codes for CSVATGYTF.

V is TRBV7-3 and J is TRBJ2-2; 8 bases are shared with TRBD1. The CDR3 is made up of 14 amino acids. Trimming at V came to 5 bases and at J to 4 bases, leaving 3 bases not matched to a gene. Per the germline V gene, CDR1 is SGHTA and CDR2 is FQGTGA. CDR3 nucleotide sequence: TGTGCCAGCAGCATACAGGGGGGCACCGGGGAGCTGTTTTTT. This gives the protein CASSIQGGTGELFF.

The chain is built from TRBV29-1 and TRBJ2-1, with D perhaps matching TRBD2 (5 bases). Germline V gene data show CDR1 as SQVTM and CDR2 as ANQGSEA. Trimming shortened V by 5 bases and J by 7 bases, and 9 bases separated the two germline ends. This CDR3 contains 11 residues. This CDR3 reads CSVKRVNEQFF. CDR3 DNA: TGCAGCGTTAAGAGGGTTAATGAGCAGTTCTTC.

The chain employs TRBV29-1 and TRBJ1-5; TRBD1 matches at 11 bases. Germline lookup yields CDR1 SQVTM and CDR2 ANQGSEA. This CDR3 spans 14 amino acids. The trim removed 5 bases at V and 6 bases at J, leaving 6 bases unmatched. The chain's CDR3 is CSVNGTGGPQPQHF. DNA for the CDR3: TGCAGCGTTAATGGGACAGGGGGGCCTCAGCCCCAGCATTTT.

This clone has more than one count but fewer than ten. The chain couples TRBV6-5 to TRBJ2-7; TRBD2 agrees at 7 bases. V lost 4 bases to trimming and J lost 5 bases; unmatched junction nucleotides: 2. The CDR3 sequence is 12 residues long. CDR1 is MNHEY and CDR2 is SVGAGI in the germline V gene. Here the CDR3 reads CASSLGGDEQYF. For the CDR3, the DNA is TGTGCCAGCAGTTTGGGAGGGGACGAGCAGTACTTC.

This rearrangement joins TRBV9 to TRBJ1-3; D remains unclear. Germline values: CDR1 SGDLS, CDR2 YYNGEE. Trimming left V 0 bases short and J 4 bases short, with 11 bases between. The CDR3 is 15 amino acids. CDR3 protein: CASSVGAFQGNTIYF. As DNA, the CDR3 is TGTGCCAGCAGCGTAGGGGCCTTTCAGGGAAACACCATATATTTT.

V gene TRBV7-6 combines with J gene TRBJ2-1; a weak D match, TRBD1 (6 bases). V lost 5 bases and J 4 bases, leaving 15 bases between the germline ends. CDR3 length: 15 amino acids. CDR1 and CDR2 (germline): SGHVS, FNYEAQ. Here the CDR3 reads CASSIDMQGYNEQFF. The CDR3 DNA follows: TGTGCCAGCAGCATAGATATGCAGGGGTACAATGAGCAGTTCTTC.

The rearrangement links TRBV15 to TRBJ2-5; D may be TRBD1 (6 bases). Germline values: CDR1 LNHNV, CDR2 YYDKDF (reference sequence). Between the trimmed V and J ends, which lost 3 bases and 0 bases, there was a span of 11 bases. This CDR3 is 15 amino acids long. CDR3 sequence reads: CATSRDSSYQETQYF. For the CDR3, the DNA is TGTGCCACCAGCAGGGACAGCTCGTACCAAGAGACCCAGTACTTC.

The V gene is TRBV11-2, the J gene TRBJ2-5, with 8 bases fitting TRBD2. The CDR3 is 16 residues long. V was clipped by 2 bases and J by 5 bases; unmatched bases: 10. Germline CDR1 is SGHAT and CDR2 is FQNNGV. Here the CDR3 reads CASSLLGAGGMETQYF. Here the CDR3 DNA reads TGTGCCAGCAGCTTATTGGGGGCGGGGGGCATGGAGACCCAGTACTTC. Together with reference TRBV11-2 and TRBJ2-5, the CDR3 gives the full variable domain: EAGVAQSPRYKIIEKRQSVAFWCNPISGHATLYWYQQILGQGPKLLIQFQNNGVVDDSQLPKDRFSAERLKGVDSTLKIQPAKLEDSAVYLCASSLLGAGGMETQYFGPGTRLLVL.

This chain joins TRBV4-1 and TRBJ2-1; 10 bases are shared with TRBD1. With 0 bases clipped from V and 6 bases from J, the junction kept 5 bases outside the gene matches. From germline, CDR1 is MGHRA and CDR2 YSYEKL. This CDR3 is 16 amino acids long. The CDR3 reads CASSQEGQGTSNEQFF. The CDR3 nucleotides are TGCGCCAGCAGCCAAGAGGGACAGGGGACGAGCAATGAGCAGTTCTTC.

As DNA, the CDR3 is TGTGCCAGCAGTTCCCAAACTGAAGCTTTCTTT. Residues: CASSSQTEAFF. The rearrangement joins TRBV27 to TRBJ1-1; D gene ambiguous. V lost 4 bases to trimming and J lost 5 bases, with 5 bases between them. CDR1 and CDR2 (germline): MNHEY, SMNVEV (reference sequence). CDR3 size: 11 residues.

V usage is TRBV7-3 and J usage is TRBJ2-1; 10 bases align to TRBD2. CDR3 length equals 14 residues. Looked up from germline, CDR1 is SGHTA and CDR2 is FQGTGA. Germline trimming cut 2 bases from V and 7 bases from J; bases unmatched to any gene: 2. CDR3 sequence (DNA): TGTGCCAGCAGCTTAGGACTAGCGGAGAATGAGCAGTTCTTC. As protein: CASSLGLAENEQFF.

The chain is built from TRBV23-1 and TRBJ2-1; D is possibly TRBD2 (6 bases). TRBV23-1 is annotated as an ORF whose role is uncertain. The ends were cut back, 1 base at V and 9 bases at J, with 19 bases in the middle. The CDR3 totals 16 residues. The chain's CDR3 is CASSQLVEFQGGEQFF. CDR3 DNA sequence: TGCGCCAGCAGTCAATTGGTCGAATTCCAGGGAGGTGAGCAGTTCTTC.

This chain connects TRBV4-1 to TRBJ1-1; TRBD1 matches 7 bases. J gave up 4 bases and V 1 base, and 9 bases lay outside the gene matches. Germline CDR1 reads MGHRA; CDR2 reads YSYEKL. The CDR3 sequence is 16 residues long. The CDR3 loop reads CASSQGQTGVFTEAFF. The CDR3 region has the DNA TGCGCCAGCAGCCAAGGCCAAACAGGGGTATTCACTGAAGCTTTCTTT.

The J gene is TRBJ1-5, the V gene TRBV6-6, with D hard to call. Germline V gene sequence: CDR1 MNHNY, CDR2 SVGAGI (reference sequence). The CDR3 spans 13 residues. V was trimmed by 7 bases and J by 0 bases, leaving 7 bases between them. In DNA, the CDR3 is TGTGCCAGCACCTCACTTAGCAATCAGCCCCAGCATTTT. Translated, it gives CASTSLSNQPQHF.

The chain carries TRBV20-1 and TRBJ1-5, with D unclear. The CDR3 is 11 amino acids. The V and J ends lost 6 bases and 9 bases respectively, with 12 bases between them. Germline V gene lookup returns CDR1 DFQATT and CDR2 SNEGSKA (reference sequence). The CDR3 loop is CSAKIKPPQHF. Here the CDR3 DNA reads TGCAGTGCCAAAATCAAGCCGCCCCAGCATTTT.